Shown below are 7 T cell receptor beta chains from a single sample sequenced in a study of blood T cell repertoires in COVID-19. Sequencing was performed with immunoSEQ multiplex PCR; in TCRdb, only in-frame clones are kept and a portion is missing. The table has just over 250,000 clones, about 91% seen once; the top ten hold under 3%. The specimen was peripheral blood. These receptors were obtained from a person aged 18-35 years with COVID-19, enrolled during active disease.

The V and J genes are TRBV29-1 and TRBJ1-1, with 10 bases fitting TRBD1. V was pared by 7 bases and J by 2 bases, with 13 bases of the junction left unmatched. Germline V gene data show CDR1 as SQVTM and CDR2 as ANQGSEA. This CDR3 comprises 16 residues. CDR3 nucleotides: TGCAGCGCCTTCCCCTGGACAGGGGGAGATAACACTGAAGCTTTCTTT. It translates to CSAFPWTGGDNTEAFF.

The chain carries TRBV7-2 and TRBJ2-2; D not resolved. Trimming removed 1 base at V and 2 bases at J, with 5 bases between. Per the germline V gene, CDR1 is SGHTA and CDR2 is FQGNSA. The CDR3 is 14 residues long. DNA of the CDR3: TGTGCCAGCAGCTTAGGTCTCAACACCGGGGAGCTGTTTTTT. Protein sequence: CASSLGLNTGELFF.

This clone came up once. Within the sample, other DNA sequences also encode this same CDR3. V gene TRBV4-1 combines with J gene TRBJ1-2; 9 positions match TRBD1. Trimming cost V 3 bases and J 4 bases; bases outside gene matches: 9. This CDR3 contains 16 residues. From germline, CDR1 is MGHRA and CDR2 YSYEKL. Here the CDR3 reads CASSQVKGQGLYGYTF. Written as DNA, the CDR3 is TGCGCCAGCAGCCAGGTAAAGGGACAGGGCCTCTATGGCTACACCTTC.

The chain recombines TRBV20-1 with TRBJ2-3; D call uncertain. V lost 5 bases to trimming and J lost 6 bases, with 9 bases between them. The germline V gene has CDR1 DFQATT and CDR2 SNEGSKA (reference sequence). This CDR3 contains 11 residues. In nucleotides, the CDR3 is TGCAGTGCTGCGATAGTGGATACGCAGTATTTT. Its protein product is CSAAIVDTQYF.

The gene calls are TRBV27 and TRBJ2-1; TRBD2 agrees at 8 bases. Germline CDR1 reads MNHEY; CDR2 reads SMNVEV (reference sequence). The CDR3 sequence is 16 residues long. V shed 5 bases and J 8 bases; nucleotides not matched to a gene: 14. The CDR3 sequence is CASSIRTSWGVDEQFF. Written as DNA, the CDR3 is TGTGCCAGCAGTATACGGACTAGCTGGGGAGTCGATGAGCAGTTCTTC.

The chain recombines TRBV5-1 with TRBJ1-1; D ambiguous. The CDR3 has 12 residues. Germline CDR1 SGHRS, CDR2 YFSETQ. V was pared by 0 bases and J by 6 bases, with 6 bases between. CDR3 DNA sequence: TGCGCCAGCAGCTTGGGGGCATCTGAAGCTTTCTTT. Protein sequence: CASSLGASEAFF.

The rearrangement joins TRBV27 to TRBJ1-5; 9 bases line up with TRBD1. Germline V gene sequence: CDR1 MNHEY, CDR2 SMNVEV (reference sequence). The V and J ends lost 6 bases and 6 bases, in that order; junction bases with no gene match: 9. The CDR3 length is 15 residues. CDR3 coding DNA: TGTGCCAGCAGACCGACAGGGGGGTTTTTTCAGCCCCAGCATTTT. Translated, it gives CASRPTGGFFQPQHF.